This T cell receptor beta chain was documented in a study of blood T cell repertoires in COVID-19. Study details: Acute-phase and convalescent COVID-19 samples originated in the United States, Italy and Spain. The analysed material was cDNA or gDNA that came from T cells, B-cell-depleted T cells, or PBMCs.

Per the study methods: Estimates of nucleated cell counts were drawn from the amplification of reference gene primers. TCRdb keeps only in-frame clones here, not all; method: immunoSEQ multiplex PCR. V, J and clone size are taken as reported in that table, and D and trimming were inferred from the DNA itself. The repertoire holds around 180,000 clones, with 70% to 90% as singletons. Per the germline V gene, CDR1 is SNHLY and CDR2 is FYNNEI. Trimming removed 6 bases from V and 3 bases from J, with 12 bases in between. CDR3 length: 13 residues. The specimen was peripheral blood. The V gene is TRBV2, the J gene TRBJ2-7, with a possible D match to TRBD1 (6 bases). This TCR was sampled from a man aged 65 to 79 with active or convalescent COVID-19. CDR3 DNA sequence: TGTGCCAGCAGCGACAGGATGGACTACGAGCAGTACTTC. It specifies CASSDRMDYEQYF. Filled out from reference TRBV2 and TRBJ2-7, the complete variable domain reads EPEVTQTPSHQVTQMGQEVILRCVPISNHLYFYWYRQILGQKVEFLVSFYNNEISEKSEIFDDQFSVERPDGSNFTLKIRSTKLEDSAMYFCASSDRMDYEQYFGPGTRLTVT.